Sequencing of this TCR beta chain was carried out in a study of T cells in Graves' hyperthyroidism and ophthalmopathy. Note on this clonotype: Its specificity is not known.

RNA transcripts provided the source from which TCR beta CDR3 regions were amplified. TCR CDR3 regions were first amplified by RT-PCR with HTBI primers. TCRdb called the multiplex PCR reads again in MiXCR, with one record for every CDR3 protein. The sample carries fewer than 800,000 distinct CDR3 sequences, roughly 15% recorded once. Each 10 ml fresh peripheral blood draw supplied the PBMCs. The CDR3 totals 15 residues. Germline-derived CDR1 and CDR2 are LNHNV and YYDKDF (reference sequence). J was trimmed by 9 bases and V by 1 base; bases with no gene match: 5. Study-level results: The blood repertoire included most of the expanded thyroid clonotypes above 0.001. Classification by a 13 V-J model distinguished ophthalmopathy from stable hyperthyroidism.

Sequencing was performed on blood. The rearrangement uses TRBV15 and TRBJ2-1; 11 positions match TRBD2. The sequence derives from a young man with Graves' hyperthyroidism. The CDR3 protein is CATSRGSGRGLEQFF. The DNA of the CDR3 is TGTGCCACCAGCAGAGGTAGCGGGAGGGGGCTTGAGCAGTTCTTC.